This T cell receptor (beta chain) comes out of a study of blood T cell repertoires in COVID-19. Profiled with immunoSEQ multiplex PCR; TCRdb holds only in-frame clones, not every one. The sample has about 310,000 clones, 75% to 90% seen once. V was cut by 5 bases and J by 4 bases, with 9 bases left in between. Germline values: CDR1 SGHDT, CDR2 YYEEEE. The CDR3 length is 12 residues. This receptor was taken from a young woman with COVID-19, enrolled during active disease. Source material: peripheral blood. J is TRBJ1-1 and V is TRBV5-6; no clear D gene. The CDR3 bases are TGTGCCAGCAGGGAAGGAGCCACTGAAGCTTTCTTT. This translates into CASREGATEAFF.